This TCR beta chain was recorded in a study of T cells after yellow fever vaccination. Germline-derived CDR1 and CDR2 are SGHRS and YFSETQ. Between the trimmed V and J ends, which lost 5 bases and 1 base, there was a span of 12 bases. This CDR3 has 14 residues. UMIs were added to TCR cDNA along with a universal primer site when it was made by 5'RACE template switching. TCRdb re-called the 5' RACE reads with MiXCR, one entry per CDR3 protein. The sample lists over 250,000 distinct CDR3 sequences, about 4% occurring once. This clonotype was picked up a small number of times. The chain uses TRBV5-1 and TRBJ2-5; no clear D gene. The sample consisted of PBMCs, taken 5 days after the yellow fever booster vaccination. The sequence derives from a man between 18 and 29 years old who received the YFV17D yellow fever vaccine. The CDR3 bases are TGCGCCAGCAGGGTTGGAACGGGCCAAGAGACCCAGTACTTC. Encoded protein: CASRVGTGQETQYF.